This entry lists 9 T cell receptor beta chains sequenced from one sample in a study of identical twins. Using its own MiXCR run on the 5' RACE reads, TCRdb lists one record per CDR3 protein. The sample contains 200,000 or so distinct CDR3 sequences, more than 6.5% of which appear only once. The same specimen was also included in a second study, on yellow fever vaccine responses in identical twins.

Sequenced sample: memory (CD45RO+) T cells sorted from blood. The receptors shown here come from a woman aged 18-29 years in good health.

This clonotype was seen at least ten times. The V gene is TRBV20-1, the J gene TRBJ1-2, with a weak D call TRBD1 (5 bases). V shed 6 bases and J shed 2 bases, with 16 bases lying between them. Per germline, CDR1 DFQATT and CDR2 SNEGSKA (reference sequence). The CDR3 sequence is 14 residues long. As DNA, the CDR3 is TGCAGTGCGGATAACAGGAACCTCAACTATGGCTACACCTTC. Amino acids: CSADNRNLNYGYTF.

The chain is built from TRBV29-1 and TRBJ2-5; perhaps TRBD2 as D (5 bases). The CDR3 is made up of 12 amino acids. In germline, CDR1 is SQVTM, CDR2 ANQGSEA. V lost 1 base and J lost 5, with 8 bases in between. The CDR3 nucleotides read TGCAGCGTTGAAGGCCGCGGGGAGACCCAGTACTTC. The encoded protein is CSVEGRGETQYF.

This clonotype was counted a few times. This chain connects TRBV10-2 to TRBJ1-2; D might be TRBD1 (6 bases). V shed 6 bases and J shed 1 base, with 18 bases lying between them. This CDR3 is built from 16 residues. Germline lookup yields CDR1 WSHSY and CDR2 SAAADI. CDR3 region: CASSPSDGGLNYGYTF. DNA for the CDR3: TGCGCCAGCAGCCCCAGCGACGGGGGCCTTAACTATGGCTACACCTTC.

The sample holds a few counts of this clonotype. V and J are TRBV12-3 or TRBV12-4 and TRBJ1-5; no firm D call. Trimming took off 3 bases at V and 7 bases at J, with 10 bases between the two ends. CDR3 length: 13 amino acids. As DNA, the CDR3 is TGTGCCAGCAGTTTCGGACCCAACCAGCCCCAGCATTTT. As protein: CASSFGPNQPQHF.

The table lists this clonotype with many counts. The CDR3 sequence: CASSYGTATYEQYF. The CDR3 nucleotides read TGTGCCAGCAGTTACGGGACAGCGACCTACGAGCAGTACTTC. This chain uses TRBV6-5 with TRBJ2-7, with 7 bases lining up with TRBD1. V trimming: 2 bases; J trimming: 2 bases; junction bases outside the gene matches: 3. The CDR3 totals 14 residues. Germline-derived CDR1 and CDR2 are MNHEY and SVGAGI.

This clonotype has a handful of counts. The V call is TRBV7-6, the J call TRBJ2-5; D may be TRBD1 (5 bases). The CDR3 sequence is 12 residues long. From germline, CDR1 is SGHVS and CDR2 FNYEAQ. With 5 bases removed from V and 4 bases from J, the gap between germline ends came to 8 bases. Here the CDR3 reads CASSPGIETQYF. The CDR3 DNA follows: TGTGCCAGCAGCCCAGGGATAGAGACCCAGTACTTC.

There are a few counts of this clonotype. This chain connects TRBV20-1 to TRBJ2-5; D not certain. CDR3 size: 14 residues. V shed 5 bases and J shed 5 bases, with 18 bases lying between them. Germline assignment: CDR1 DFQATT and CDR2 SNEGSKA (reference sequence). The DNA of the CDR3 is TGCAGTGCTTCGGGCCCCAAAGGTCGGGAGACCCAGTACTTC. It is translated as CSASGPKGRETQYF.

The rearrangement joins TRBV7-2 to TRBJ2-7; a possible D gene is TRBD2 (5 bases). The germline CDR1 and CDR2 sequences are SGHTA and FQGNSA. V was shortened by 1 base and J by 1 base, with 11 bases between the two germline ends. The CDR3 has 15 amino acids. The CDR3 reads CASSLGIWRSYEQYF. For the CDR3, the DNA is TGTGCCAGCAGCTTAGGGATCTGGAGGTCCTACGAGCAGTACTTC.

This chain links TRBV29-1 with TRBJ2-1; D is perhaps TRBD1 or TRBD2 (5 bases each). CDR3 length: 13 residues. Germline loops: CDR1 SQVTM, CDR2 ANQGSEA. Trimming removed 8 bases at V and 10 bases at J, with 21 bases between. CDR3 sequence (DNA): TGCAGCATGTGGGGGTGGGGCCCAATGGAGCAGTTCTTC. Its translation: CSMWGWGPMEQFF.